Below, 24 T cell receptor beta chains from the same sample are listed, as sequenced in a study of blood T cell repertoires in COVID-19. Assay used: immunoSEQ multiplex PCR; TCRdb lists only in-frame clones, some missing. Among tens of thousands of clones, more than 70% were seen once, and the ten largest hold 2% to 3%. Sequenced sample: peripheral blood. The source of these receptors is a man in his forties or fifties with acute or convalescent COVID-19.

The chain combines TRBV7-3 with TRBJ2-1, with no clear D. This CDR3 comprises 15 residues. Trimming took 0 bases from V and 2 from J, leaving 8 bases between them. Per the germline V gene, CDR1 is SGHTA and CDR2 is FQGTGA. The CDR3 DNA reads TGTGCCAGCAGCTTAACCCCAGGCGCCTACAATGAGCAGTTCTTC. It translates to CASSLTPGAYNEQFF.

The chain couples TRBV27 to TRBJ2-1; 14 nucleotides line up with TRBD2. This CDR3 comprises 16 residues. In germline, CDR1 is MNHEY, CDR2 SMNVEV (reference sequence). Trimming removed 6 bases from V and 3 bases from J; junction bases left unmatched: 4. CDR3 residues: CASRSGTSGGYNEQFF. CDR3 DNA: TGTGCCAGCAGATCCGGGACTAGCGGGGGCTACAATGAGCAGTTCTTC.

V and J are TRBV2 and TRBJ2-3; TRBD1 might be the D (6 bases). V was clipped by 3 bases and J by 2 bases, with 9 bases between them. The CDR3 covers 14 residues. Germline assignment: CDR1 SNHLY and CDR2 FYNNEI. The CDR3 DNA is TGTGCCAGCAGTGAGGACAGTCCCACAGATACGCAGTATTTT. This sequence encodes CASSEDSPTDTQYF.

The chain couples TRBV10-3 to TRBJ2-7; TRBD2 aligns across 10 bases. Germline assignment: CDR1 ENHRY and CDR2 SYGVKD. V dropped 6 bases and J dropped 5; count of bases not matched to a gene: 7. The CDR3 sequence is 14 residues long. As DNA, the CDR3 is TGTGCCATCAGGAGTTCGAGCGGGGGGGACGAGCAGTACGTC. It yields the protein CAIRSSSGGDEQYV.

The chain's CDR3 is CASTMAGRTDTQYF. The CDR3 DNA sequence: TGTGCCAGCACTATGGCGGGGCGCACAGATACGCAGTATTTT. The rearrangement uses TRBV4-2 and TRBJ2-3; a weak D match, TRBD2 (6 bases). CDR1 and CDR2 (germline): LGHNA, YNFKEQ. Trimming took off 7 bases at V and 1 base at J, with 12 bases between the two ends. This CDR3 has 14 residues.

The table lists this clone with a count of one. J is TRBJ1-2 and V is TRBV7-9, with 7 bases aligning to TRBD1. The germline CDR1 and CDR2 sequences are SEHNR and FQNEAQ (reference sequence). Trimming at V came to 3 bases and at J to 7 bases, leaving 5 bases not matched to a gene. The CDR3 has 13 amino acids. CDR3: CASSFRQGFGYTF. CDR3 bases: TGTGCCAGCAGCTTTAGACAGGGCTTTGGCTACACCTTC. The full variable domain, its missing parts supplied by reference TRBV7-9 and TRBJ1-2, is DTGVSQNPRHKITKRGQNVTFRCDPISEHNRLYWYRQTLGQGPEFLTYFQNEAQLEKSRLLSDRFSAERPKGSFSTLEIQRTEQGDSAMYLCASSFRQGFGYTFGSGTRLTVV.

This sequence joins TRBV11-2 and TRBJ1-1, with D unclear. Trimming removed 0 bases at V and 1 base at J, with 6 bases between. The CDR3 sequence is 14 residues long. Germline V lookup: CDR1 SGHAT, CDR2 FQNNGV. CDR3 loop: CASSLDAANTEAFF. In nucleotides, the CDR3 is TGTGCCAGCAGCTTAGATGCGGCGAACACTGAAGCTTTCTTT.

This clone was counted a single time. This chain uses TRBV27 with TRBJ2-7; D gene unclear. CDR1 and CDR2 from the germline V gene are MNHEY and SMNVEV (reference sequence). The CDR3 covers 12 residues. V was clipped by 6 bases and J by 6 bases, with 12 bases between them. In DNA form, the CDR3 reads TGTGCCAGCAGCTCAAAGACGGGCGAGCAGTACGTC. Translating gives CASSSKTGEQYV.

J is TRBJ2-2 and V is TRBV10-2; 12 bases are shared with TRBD2. Germline V gene data show CDR1 as WSHSY and CDR2 as SAAADI. V lost 10 bases, J lost 6 bases, and 21 bases stayed unmatched. This CDR3 has 19 amino acids. CDR3 protein: CATIGAASPSGRAAGELFF. The CDR3 nucleotides read TGCGCCACCATTGGGGCCGCCTCACCTAGCGGGAGGGCCGCCGGGGAGCTGTTTTTT.

The V call is TRBV5-1, the J call TRBJ1-4; 9 nucleotides match TRBD1. The V segment lost 7 bases and the J segment 5 bases; nucleotides outside the gene matches: 9. This CDR3 has 15 amino acids. Germline V gene data show CDR1 as SGHRS and CDR2 as YFSETQ. CDR3 residues: CASGEQGASNEKLFF. CDR3 DNA: TGCGCCAGCGGGGAACAGGGGGCATCAAATGAAAAACTGTTTTTT. Full variable domain (rest looked up from reference TRBV5-1 and TRBJ1-4): KAGVTQTPRYLIKTRGQQVTLSCSPISGHRSVSWYQQTPGQGLQFLFEYFSETQRNKGNFPGRFSGRQFSNSRSEMNVSTLELGDSALYLCASGEQGASNEKLFFGSGTQLSVL.

The genes are TRBV2 and TRBJ2-1; a possible D gene is TRBD1 (5 bases). The V and J ends lost 6 bases and 5 bases respectively, with 8 bases between them. CDR3 length: 12 residues. Germline CDR1 and CDR2: SNHLY and FYNNEI. CDR3 nucleotide sequence: TGTGCCAGCAGGGACACCAACAATGAGCAGTTCTTC. Protein product: CASRDTNNEQFF.

V is TRBV30 and J is TRBJ1-1; perhaps TRBD1 as D (6 bases). CDR1 GTSNPN and CDR2 SVGIG come from the germline V gene (reference sequence). V was pared by 1 base and J by 4 bases, with 16 bases between. The CDR3 loop spans 15 amino acids. In nucleotides, the CDR3 is TGTGCCTGGAGTGCCGACAGGCTGCGGTCCACTGAAGCTTTCTTT. Encoded protein: CAWSADRLRSTEAFF.

The chain joins TRBV19 to TRBJ1-2; 8 positions agree with TRBD1. CDR1 is LNHDA, CDR2 SQIVND, per germline (reference sequence). The CDR3 consists of 16 residues. J gave up 6 bases and V 6 bases, and 15 bases lay outside the gene matches. As DNA, the CDR3 is TGTGCCAGTAGCCCTTGGGACAGGCGCAGAGATAATGGCTACACCTTC. Its translation: CASSPWDRRRDNGYTF.

This chain links TRBV24-1 with TRBJ2-1; a possible D gene is TRBD1 (6 bases). The CDR3 sequence is 16 residues long. With 4 bases removed from V and 4 bases from J, the gap between germline ends came to 16 bases. Germline CDR1 reads KGHDR; CDR2 reads SFDVKD. DNA for the CDR3: TGTGCCACCAGTGACCCAGCCGGGCAGGGGTACAATGAGCAGTTCTTC. Amino acids: CATSDPAGQGYNEQFF.

This clone occurred once. The J gene is TRBJ2-2, the V gene TRBV4-2; D unclear. Germline values: CDR1 LGHNA, CDR2 YNFKEQ. V lost 0 bases, J lost 2 bases, and 7 bases lay in between. The CDR3 contains 15 residues. The CDR3: CASSQDPSNTGELFF. DNA of the CDR3: TGTGCCAGCAGCCAAGACCCCTCTAACACCGGGGAGCTGTTTTTT.

The chain recombines TRBV6-5 with TRBJ1-6, with 10 bases aligning to TRBD1. V was clipped by 11 bases and J by 10 bases; unmatched bases: 11. CDR3 length equals 14 residues. Germline V lookup: CDR1 MNHEY, CDR2 SVGAGI. Here the CDR3 DNA reads TGTGCCGGCCGGGACAGGGGTAGAGGATCACCCCTCCACTTT. This translates into CAGRDRGRGSPLHF.

This clone was found once. The rearrangement links TRBV9 to TRBJ2-5, with TRBD2 matching over 7 bases. The J segment lost 6 bases and the V segment lost 4 bases, leaving 3 bases of the junction unmatched. Looked up from germline, CDR1 is SGDLS and CDR2 is YYNGEE. The CDR3 loop spans 12 amino acids. In DNA, the CDR3 is TGTGCCAGCAGCCCGGGGGGTCAGACCCAGTACTTC. Its protein product is CASSPGGQTQYF.

This clone was seen a few times. The sample has other DNA sequences that encode this CDR3 too. The J gene is TRBJ2-7, the V gene TRBV3-1 (or the pseudogene TRBV3-2), with 16 bases identical to TRBD2. V lost 3 bases to trimming and J lost 7 bases; unmatched junction nucleotides: 3. Germline assignment: CDR1 LGHDT and CDR2 YNNKEL (reference sequence). The CDR3 covers 15 residues. CDR3 residues: CASSQGLAGGREQYF. For the CDR3, the DNA is TGTGCCAGCAGCCAGGGACTAGCGGGAGGGAGGGAGCAGTACTTC.

The chain uses TRBV7-2 and TRBJ2-7; TRBD1 matches at 9 bases. CDR3 length: 14 residues. With 5 bases clipped from V and 3 bases from J, the junction kept 5 bases outside the gene matches. The germline gives CDR1 SGHTA, CDR2 FQGNSA. The CDR3 sequence: CASSRTGDLYEQYV. CDR3 sequence (DNA): TGTGCCAGCAGCCGGACAGGGGACCTCTACGAGCAGTACGTC.

V gene TRBV27 combines with J gene TRBJ1-5, with 9 bases identical to TRBD1. Per the germline V gene, CDR1 is MNHEY and CDR2 is SMNVEV (reference sequence). The CDR3 runs to 15 residues. V shed 6 bases and J 3 bases; nucleotides not matched to a gene: 6. Here the CDR3 DNA reads TGTGCCAGCAGGGGGGACAGGGAGCTCAATCAGCCCCAGCATTTT. Translated: CASRGDRELNQPQHF.

This clone appeared a few times. The chain joins TRBV11-2 to TRBJ1-6, with TRBD1 matching 7 bases. V dropped 1 base and J dropped 8; count of bases not matched to a gene: 5. The CDR3 has 15 amino acids. Germline loops: CDR1 SGHAT, CDR2 FQNNGV. Written as DNA, the CDR3 is TGTGCCAGCAGCTTAGGCCCCGGACAGGATTCACCCCTCCACTTT. Translating it yields CASSLGPGQDSPLHF. The full variable domain, in which reference TRBV11-2 and TRBJ1-6 provide the parts outside the CDR3, is EAGVAQSPRYKIIEKRQSVAFWCNPISGHATLYWYQQILGQGPKLLIQFQNNGVVDDSQLPKDRFSAERLKGVDSTLKIQPAKLEDSAVYLCASSLGPGQDSPLHFGNGTRLTVT.

V gene TRBV5-5 combines with J gene TRBJ2-2; tentatively, D is TRBD1 (6 bases). Germline loops: CDR1 SGHKS, CDR2 YYEKEE (reference sequence). This CDR3 has 14 amino acids. Trimming pared 4 bases from V and 4 bases from J, leaving 11 bases between. The CDR3 loop reads CASSQTGGTGELFF. DNA for the CDR3: TGTGCCAGCAGCCAGACAGGTGGCACCGGGGAGCTGTTTTTT.

The V and J genes are TRBV9 and TRBJ2-2, with D possibly being TRBD2 (6 bases). Germline values: CDR1 SGDLS, CDR2 YYNGEE. The CDR3 loop spans 14 amino acids. Trimming shortened V by 3 bases and J by 6 bases, and 12 bases separated the two germline ends. CDR3 residues: CASSERLVPGELFF. The CDR3 nucleotides are TGTGCCAGCAGCGAGCGACTAGTCCCCGGGGAGCTGTTTTTT.

The V and J genes are TRBV7-8 and TRBJ2-2; 13 positions agree with TRBD2. The CDR3 extends over 17 amino acids. Trimming at V came to 6 bases and at J to 7 bases, leaving 11 bases not matched to a gene. Per germline, CDR1 SGHVS and CDR2 FQNEAQ. CDR3 residues: CASRRTSGRFFDGELFF. CDR3 in DNA: TGTGCCAGCAGAAGGACTAGCGGGAGATTTTTTGACGGGGAGCTGTTTTTT.